Below, 25 T cell receptor beta chains from the same sample are listed, as sequenced in a study of technical replicates of blood from several donors. Measured with immunoSEQ multiplex PCR; TCRdb has only the in-frame clones, and not every one. Of over 65,000 clones listed, about 98% were seen once; the top ten hold under 0.2%. Sequencing was carried out using T cells isolated from PBMCs. The source of these receptors is a human donor in good health.

The chain employs TRBV7-9 and TRBJ2-5, with 7 positions matching TRBD1. Germline values: CDR1 SEHNR, CDR2 FQNEAQ (reference sequence). The trim removed 2 bases at V and 5 bases at J, leaving 8 bases unmatched. This CDR3 is built from 15 residues. The CDR3 sequence is CASSLSGTVHETQYF. The CDR3 DNA reads as TGTGCCAGCAGCTTATCCGGGACAGTGCACGAGACCCAGTACTTC.

This chain joins TRBV10-1 and TRBJ2-1; 13 nucleotides match TRBD2. Germline lookup yields CDR1 WNHNN and CDR2 SYGVQD (reference sequence). Unmatched junction bases numbered 2, after V lost 6 bases and J lost 9 bases. There are 13 residues in the CDR3. CDR3: CASRGLAGAEQFF. The CDR3 coding sequence is TGCGCCAGCAGAGGACTAGCGGGAGCTGAGCAGTTCTTC.

The chain joins TRBV4-2 to TRBJ2-1; 14 bases fit TRBD2. Germline V gene lookup returns CDR1 LGHNA and CDR2 YNFKEQ. The CDR3 sequence is 17 residues long. The V and J ends lost 1 base and 5 bases, in that order; junction bases with no gene match: 4. The CDR3 coding sequence is TGTGCCAGCAGCCAAGTCGGACTAGCGGGAGGCCACAATGAGCAGTTCTTC. This sequence encodes CASSQVGLAGGHNEQFF.

This chain links TRBV2 with TRBJ2-7; 9 bases match TRBD1. The trim removed 5 bases at V and 5 bases at J, leaving 4 bases unmatched. The CDR3 has 13 residues. Germline-derived CDR1 and CDR2 are SNHLY and FYNNEI. CDR3 in amino acids: CASSRDRENEQYF. CDR3 DNA: TGTGCCAGCAGTCGGGACAGGGAAAACGAGCAGTACTTC.

J is TRBJ2-1 and V is TRBV28; no firm D call. CDR1 and CDR2 from the germline V gene are MDHEN and SYDVKM. V was cut by 3 bases and J by 2 bases, with 5 bases left in between. CDR3 length equals 13 residues. CDR3 loop: CASSLAAYNEQFF. The CDR3 DNA is TGTGCCAGCAGTTTGGCGGCCTACAATGAGCAGTTCTTC. Combining the CDR3 with reference TRBV28 and TRBJ2-1 gives the whole variable domain DVKVTQSSRYLVKRTGEKVFLECVQDMDHENMFWYRQDPGLGLRLIYFSYDVKMKEKGDIPEGYSVSREKKERFSLILESASTNQTSMYLCASSLAAYNEQFFGPGTRLTVL.

The chain couples TRBV29-1 to TRBJ2-2, with 7 positions matching TRBD1. The germline V gene encodes CDR1 SQVTM and CDR2 ANQGSEA. The length of the CDR3 is 14 residues. V gave up 5 bases and J gave up 1 base; unmatched junction bases: 4. The CDR3 nucleotides read TGCAGCGTTCGAAGGGGGCTGAACACCGGGGAGCTGTTTTTT. Translating it yields CSVRRGLNTGELFF.

The CDR3 spells CASSVGGTGGVEQYF. CDR3 bases: TGTGCCAGCAGCGTAGGTGGGACAGGGGGCGTCGAGCAGTACTTC. The V call is TRBV9, the J call TRBJ2-7; 12 positions agree with TRBD1. Germline assignment: CDR1 SGDLS and CDR2 YYNGEE. The CDR3 is made up of 15 amino acids. Unmatched junction bases numbered 4, after V lost 0 bases and J lost 6 bases. The entire variable domain, with the rest obtained from reference TRBV9 and TRBJ2-7, is as follows: DSGVTQTPKHLITATGQRVTLRCSPRSGDLSVYWYQQSLDQGLQFLIQYYNGEERAKGNILERFSAQQFPDLHSELNLSSLELGDSALYFCASSVGGTGGVEQYFGPGTRLTVT.

This chain uses TRBV6-5 with TRBJ2-7; TRBD1 might be the D (6 bases). The CDR3 runs to 14 residues. Germline loops: CDR1 MNHEY, CDR2 SVGAGI. Trimming took off 6 bases at V and 6 bases at J, with 18 bases between the two ends. CDR3 sequence (DNA): TGTGCCAGCAGGACGAGAGAGACAGGATTCGAGCAGTACTTC. Amino acids: CASRTRETGFEQYF.

This clone was counted a single time. V gene TRBV5-6 combines with J gene TRBJ2-5; 7 bases agree with TRBD2. V dropped 5 bases and J dropped 7; count of bases not matched to a gene: 11. The CDR3 runs 14 residues. Germline-derived CDR1 and CDR2 are SGHDT and YYEEEE. CDR3 sequence reads: CASRKRGLRVTQYF. The CDR3 bases are TGTGCCAGCAGGAAGCGGGGACTCCGGGTGACCCAGTACTTC.

The rearrangement uses TRBV6-4 and TRBJ2-1, with 7 bases identical to TRBD1. Germline V gives CDR1 MRHNA, CDR2 SNTAGT. V was pared by 3 bases and J by 0 bases, with 8 bases of the junction left unmatched. CDR3 size: 17 residues. CDR3 sequence reads: CASSEGSRGRSYNEQFF. The CDR3 DNA is TGTGCCAGCAGTGAGGGATCGAGGGGGCGCTCCTACAATGAGCAGTTCTTC.

The chain has TRBV4-1 and TRBJ2-7; 11 bases are a match to TRBD1. Trimming at V came to 4 bases and at J to 4 bases, leaving 18 bases not matched to a gene. CDR1 is MGHRA and CDR2 is YSYEKL in the germline V gene. This CDR3 has 19 residues. The CDR3 region is CASSPSGGQGVLGKYEQYF. The CDR3 DNA sequence: TGCGCCAGCAGCCCTTCGGGGGGACAGGGGGTGCTCGGGAAATACGAGCAGTACTTC.

This clone was recorded only once. The CDR3 DNA sequence: TGCGCCAGCAGCCAAGATTCGGGGCAGCCCCAGCATTTT. It encodes CASSQDSGQPQHF. The genes are TRBV4-1 and TRBJ1-5; D gene unclear. The CDR3 spans 13 residues. The germline V and J ends were trimmed by 0 bases and 7 bases, with 7 bases remaining between them. Germline CDR1 is MGHRA and CDR2 is YSYEKL.

V gene TRBV19 combines with J gene TRBJ2-3; 11 bases align to TRBD2. The V gene's germline CDR1 is LNHDA and CDR2 SQIVND (reference sequence). The trim removed 3 bases at V and 4 bases at J, leaving 21 bases unmatched. CDR3 size: 21 residues. The CDR3 spells CASSIFSVGFGTSGTSDTQYF. In nucleotides, the CDR3 is TGTGCCAGTAGTATTTTTAGCGTGGGTTTCGGGACTAGCGGAACTTCAGATACGCAGTATTTT.

This sequence joins TRBV21-1 and TRBJ1-1; the D segment call TRBD1 is taken from the table without a DNA check. TRBV21-1 is listed as a pseudogene. The CDR3 length is 16 residues. The DNA of the CDR3 is TGTGCCAGCAGCAATATAAACGACAGTGCAAGGACTGAAGCTTTCTTT. This translates into CASSNINDSARTEAFF.

The rearrangement uses TRBV29-1 and TRBJ2-3; 7 bases match TRBD2. V dropped 7 bases and J dropped 0; count of bases not matched to a gene: 7. The V gene's germline CDR1 is SQVTM and CDR2 ANQGSEA. CDR3 size: 14 residues. The CDR3 reads CSALGEGSTDTQYF. CDR3 sequence (DNA): TGCAGCGCCCTTGGGGAGGGTAGCACAGATACGCAGTATTTT.

The chain uses TRBV28 and TRBJ2-1, with TRBD1 matching 8 bases. The V gene end was trimmed by 5 bases and the J gene end by 7 bases; junction bases not matched to a gene: 10. This CDR3 spans 15 amino acids. CDR1 is MDHEN, CDR2 SYDVKM, per germline. This CDR3 is CASSPGGRAWNEQFF. CDR3 sequence (DNA): TGTGCCAGCAGTCCAGGGGGCAGAGCGTGGAATGAGCAGTTCTTC.

This chain uses TRBV11-2 with TRBJ2-1; D gene uncertain. CDR3 length: 12 amino acids. The V and J ends lost 1 base and 5 bases respectively, with 3 bases between them. The germline CDR1 and CDR2 sequences are SGHAT and FQNNGV. The CDR3, as DNA: TGTGCCAGCAGCTTAGTTAACAATGAGCAGTTCTTC. Amino acid sequence: CASSLVNNEQFF.

V usage is TRBV5-1 and J usage is TRBJ2-7, with D uncertain. V shed 0 bases and J shed 4 bases, with 8 bases lying between them. Germline V CDR1 and CDR2: SGHRS, YFSETQ. The CDR3 has 13 residues. The CDR3, as DNA: TGCGCCAGCAGCTTGGCCTTGGAGTACGAGCAGTACTTC. This sequence encodes CASSLALEYEQYF. Together with reference TRBV5-1 and TRBJ2-7, the CDR3 gives the full variable domain: KAGVTQTPRYLIKTRGQQVTLSCSPISGHRSVSWYQQTPGQGLQFLFEYFSETQRNKGNFPGRFSGRQFSNSRSEMNVSTLELGDSALYLCASSLALEYEQYFGPGTRLTVT.

The chain recombines TRBV5-1 with TRBJ2-7, with D uncertain. This CDR3 spans 13 amino acids. Trimming stripped 5 bases from V and 6 bases from J, with 15 bases between. The germline V gene has CDR1 SGHRS and CDR2 YFSETQ. The CDR3 bases are TGCGCCAGCAGTGACTCGACCGGTCCCGAGCAGTACTTC. This sequence encodes CASSDSTGPEQYF.

The chain is built from TRBV6-5 and TRBJ2-7; 10 nucleotides line up with TRBD1. CDR1 is MNHEY, CDR2 SVGAGI, per germline. V dropped 6 bases and J dropped 5; count of bases not matched to a gene: 1. The length of the CDR3 is 12 residues. As DNA, the CDR3 is TGTGCCAGCAGGGGGACAGGGGACGAGCAGTACTTC. It specifies CASRGTGDEQYF.

The rearrangement links TRBV5-1 to TRBJ1-5; TRBD1 might be the D (5 bases). V lost 4 bases and J 3 bases, leaving 11 bases between the germline ends. The germline V gene encodes CDR1 SGHRS and CDR2 YFSETQ. This CDR3 has 14 residues. Written as DNA, the CDR3 is TGCGCCAGCAGCCAAACAGGCGACAATCAGCCCCAGCATTTT. Amino acids: CASSQTGDNQPQHF. Based on the CDR3 plus reference TRBV5-1 and TRBJ1-5, the full variable domain is KAGVTQTPRYLIKTRGQQVTLSCSPISGHRSVSWYQQTPGQGLQFLFEYFSETQRNKGNFPGRFSGRQFSNSRSEMNVSTLELGDSALYLCASSQTGDNQPQHFGDGTRLSIL.

CDR3 amino acids: CASSLSSNQPQHF. The CDR3 DNA reads TGTGCCAGCAGTTTATCTAGTAATCAGCCCCAGCATTTT. The rearrangement uses TRBV27 and TRBJ1-5, with D hard to call. The CDR3 is made up of 13 amino acids. Trimming took off 0 bases at V and 4 bases at J, with 4 bases between the two ends. In germline, CDR1 is MNHEY, CDR2 SMNVEV (reference sequence).

The rearrangement joins TRBV18 to TRBJ2-7; maybe TRBD1 (5 bases). Between the trimmed V and J ends, which lost 6 bases and 6 bases, there was a span of 12 bases. The CDR3 sequence is 12 residues long. Per the germline V gene, CDR1 is KGHSH and CDR2 is LQKENI. The CDR3 loop is CASSPDSREQYF. The CDR3 nucleotides are TGTGCCAGCTCTCCAGACAGTCGCGAGCAGTACTTC. Looking up the rest from reference TRBV18 and TRBJ2-7 gives the full variable domain: NAGVMQNPRHLVRRRGQEARLRCSPMKGHSHVYWYRQLPEEGLKFMVYLQKENIIDESGMPKERFSAEFPKEGPSILRIQQVVRGDSAAYFCASSPDSREQYFGPGTRLTVT.

The chain couples TRBV4-1 to TRBJ1-5; perhaps TRBD1 as D (5 bases). The V gene's germline CDR1 is MGHRA and CDR2 YSYEKL. This CDR3 has 15 residues. V was shortened by 0 bases and J by 7 bases, with 13 bases between the two germline ends. In DNA, the CDR3 is TGCGCCAGCAGCCAAGATCGCCAGGGTGGACAGCCCCAGCATTTT. Protein: CASSQDRQGGQPQHF.

V is TRBV4-1 and J is TRBJ1-2; D is undetermined. Between the trimmed V and J ends, which lost 2 bases and 0 bases, there was a span of 7 bases. Germline-derived CDR1 and CDR2 are MGHRA and YSYEKL. This CDR3 has 14 residues. CDR3 sequence (DNA): TGCGCCAGCAGCCAACCCCTCTCTAACTATGGCTACACCTTC. It codes for CASSQPLSNYGYTF.